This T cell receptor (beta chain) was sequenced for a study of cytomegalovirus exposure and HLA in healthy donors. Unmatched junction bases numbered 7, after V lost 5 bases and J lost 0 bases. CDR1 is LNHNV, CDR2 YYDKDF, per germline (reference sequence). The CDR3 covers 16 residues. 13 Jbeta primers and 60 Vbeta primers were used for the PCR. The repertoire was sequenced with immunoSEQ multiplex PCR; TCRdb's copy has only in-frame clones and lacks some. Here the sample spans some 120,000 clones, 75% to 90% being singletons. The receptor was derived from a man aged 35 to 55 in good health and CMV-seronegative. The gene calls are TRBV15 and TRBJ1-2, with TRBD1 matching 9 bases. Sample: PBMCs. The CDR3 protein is CATSGGTGRTNYGYTF. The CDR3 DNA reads TGTGCCACCAGCGGGGGGACAGGGCGAACTAACTATGGCTACACCTTC.